This T cell receptor beta chain appears in the sequencing data of a study of T-cell reconstitution after alpha-beta-depleted transplantation in children. The sample holds a few counts of this clonotype. It was with unique molecular identifiers that the TCRbeta library was prepared. TCRdb analysed the PCR reads with MiXCR anew, one entry per CDR3 protein. The data contain about 400,000 distinct CDR3 sequences, around 21% of them singletons. This CDR3 is built from 15 residues. The V gene's germline CDR1 is ENHRY and CDR2 SYGVKD. The V and J ends lost 8 bases and 2 bases respectively, with 16 bases between them.

Sequencing was performed on PBMCs from the stem cell graft donor, taken from the stem cell graft. The receptor was isolated from a human donor who donated a stem cell graft to a child with acute myeloid leukemia. The chain is built from TRBV10-3 and TRBJ1-5; D not resolved. The CDR3: CAIGSTLFCNQPQHF. Written as DNA, the CDR3 is TGTGCCATCGGCAGCACTCTATTTTGCAATCAGCCCCAGCATTTT.